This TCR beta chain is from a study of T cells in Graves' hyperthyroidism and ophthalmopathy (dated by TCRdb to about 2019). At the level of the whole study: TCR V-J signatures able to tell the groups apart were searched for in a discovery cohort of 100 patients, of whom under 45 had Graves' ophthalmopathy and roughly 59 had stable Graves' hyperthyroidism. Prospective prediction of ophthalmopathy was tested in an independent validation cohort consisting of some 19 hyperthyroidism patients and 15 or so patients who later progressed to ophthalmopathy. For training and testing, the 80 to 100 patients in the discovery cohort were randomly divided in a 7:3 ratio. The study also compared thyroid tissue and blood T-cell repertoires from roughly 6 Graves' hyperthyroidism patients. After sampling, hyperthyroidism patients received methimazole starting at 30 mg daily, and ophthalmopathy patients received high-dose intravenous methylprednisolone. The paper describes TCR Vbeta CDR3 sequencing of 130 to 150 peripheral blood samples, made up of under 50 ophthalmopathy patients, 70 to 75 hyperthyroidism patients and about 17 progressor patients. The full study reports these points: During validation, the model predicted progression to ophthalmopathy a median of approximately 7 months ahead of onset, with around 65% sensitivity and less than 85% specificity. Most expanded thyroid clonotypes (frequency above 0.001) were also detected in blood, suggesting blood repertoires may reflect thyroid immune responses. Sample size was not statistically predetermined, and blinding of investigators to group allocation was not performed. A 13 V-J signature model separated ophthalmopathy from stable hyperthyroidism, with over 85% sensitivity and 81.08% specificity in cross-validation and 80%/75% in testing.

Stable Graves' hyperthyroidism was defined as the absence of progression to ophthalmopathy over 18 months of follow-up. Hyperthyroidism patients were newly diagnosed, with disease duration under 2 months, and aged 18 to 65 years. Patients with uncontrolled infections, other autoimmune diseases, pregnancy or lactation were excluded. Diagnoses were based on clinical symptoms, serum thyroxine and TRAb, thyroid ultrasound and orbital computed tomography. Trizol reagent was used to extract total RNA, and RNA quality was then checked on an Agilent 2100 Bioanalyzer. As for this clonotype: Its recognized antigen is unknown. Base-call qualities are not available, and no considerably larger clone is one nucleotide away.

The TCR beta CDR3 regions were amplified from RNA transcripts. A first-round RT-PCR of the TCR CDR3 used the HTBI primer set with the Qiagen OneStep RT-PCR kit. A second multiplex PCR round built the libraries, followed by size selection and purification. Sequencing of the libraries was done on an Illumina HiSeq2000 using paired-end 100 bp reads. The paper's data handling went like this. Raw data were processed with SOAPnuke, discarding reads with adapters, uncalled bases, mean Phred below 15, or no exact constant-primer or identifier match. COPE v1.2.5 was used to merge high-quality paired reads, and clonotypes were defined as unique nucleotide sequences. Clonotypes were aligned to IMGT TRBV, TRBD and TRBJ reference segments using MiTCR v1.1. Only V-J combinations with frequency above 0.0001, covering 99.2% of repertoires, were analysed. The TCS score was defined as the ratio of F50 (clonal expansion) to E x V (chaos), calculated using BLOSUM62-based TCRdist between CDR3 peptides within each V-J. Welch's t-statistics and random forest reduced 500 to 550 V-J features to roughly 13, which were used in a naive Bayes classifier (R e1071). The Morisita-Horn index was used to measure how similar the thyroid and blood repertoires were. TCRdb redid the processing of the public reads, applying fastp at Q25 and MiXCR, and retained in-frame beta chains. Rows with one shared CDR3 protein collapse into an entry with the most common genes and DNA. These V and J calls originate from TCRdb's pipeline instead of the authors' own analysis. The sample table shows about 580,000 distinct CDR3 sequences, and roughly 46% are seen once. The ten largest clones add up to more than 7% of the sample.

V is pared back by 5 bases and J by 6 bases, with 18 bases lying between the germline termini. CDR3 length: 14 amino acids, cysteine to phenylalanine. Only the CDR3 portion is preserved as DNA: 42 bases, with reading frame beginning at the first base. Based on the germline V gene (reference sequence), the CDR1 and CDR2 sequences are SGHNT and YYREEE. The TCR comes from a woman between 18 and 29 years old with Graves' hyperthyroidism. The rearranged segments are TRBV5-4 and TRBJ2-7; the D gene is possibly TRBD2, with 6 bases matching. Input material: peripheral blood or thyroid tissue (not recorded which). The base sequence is TGTGCCAGCAGGCGCGCAGGAGGGTACGCCGAGCAGTACTTC. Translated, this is CASRRAGGYAEQYF. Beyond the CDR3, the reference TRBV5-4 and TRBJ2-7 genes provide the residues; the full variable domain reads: ETGVTQSPTHLIKTRGQQVTLRCSSQSGHNTVSWYQQALGQGPQFIFQYYREEENGRGNFPPRFSGLQFPNYSSELNVNALELDDSALYLCASRRAGGYAEQYFGPGTRLTVT.